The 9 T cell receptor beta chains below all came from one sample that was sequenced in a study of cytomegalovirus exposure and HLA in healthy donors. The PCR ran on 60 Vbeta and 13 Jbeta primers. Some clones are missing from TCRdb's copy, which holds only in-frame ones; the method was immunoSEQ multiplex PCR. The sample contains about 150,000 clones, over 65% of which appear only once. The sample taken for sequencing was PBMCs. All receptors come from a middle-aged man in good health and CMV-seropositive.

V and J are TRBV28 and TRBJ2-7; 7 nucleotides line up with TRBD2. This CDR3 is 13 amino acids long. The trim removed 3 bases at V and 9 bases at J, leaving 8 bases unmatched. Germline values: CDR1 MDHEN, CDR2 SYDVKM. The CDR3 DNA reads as TGTGCCAGCAGTTTGTCCGGGAGGAGGGGGCAGTACTTC. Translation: CASSLSGRRGQYF.

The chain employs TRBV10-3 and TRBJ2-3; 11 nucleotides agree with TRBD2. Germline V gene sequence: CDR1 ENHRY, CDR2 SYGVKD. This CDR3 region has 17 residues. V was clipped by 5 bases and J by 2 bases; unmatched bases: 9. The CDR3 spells CAISKVLAGGHTDTQYF. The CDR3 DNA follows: TGTGCCATCAGTAAAGTATTAGCGGGAGGGCACACAGATACGCAGTATTTT.

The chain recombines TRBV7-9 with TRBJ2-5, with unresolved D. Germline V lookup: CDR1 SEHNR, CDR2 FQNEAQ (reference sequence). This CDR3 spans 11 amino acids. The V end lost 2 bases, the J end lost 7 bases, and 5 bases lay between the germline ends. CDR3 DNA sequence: TGTGCCAGCAGCTTACGCGGGACCCAGTACTTC. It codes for CASSLRGTQYF.

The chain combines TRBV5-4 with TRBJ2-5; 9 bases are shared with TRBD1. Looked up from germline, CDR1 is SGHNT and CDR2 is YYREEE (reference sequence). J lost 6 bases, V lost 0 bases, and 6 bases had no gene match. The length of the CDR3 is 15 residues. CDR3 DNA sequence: TGTGCCAGCAGCTTGGGGACAGGGGAAGGAAAGACCCAGTACTTC. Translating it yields CASSLGTGEGKTQYF. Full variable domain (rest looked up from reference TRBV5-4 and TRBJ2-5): ETGVTQSPTHLIKTRGQQVTLRCSSQSGHNTVSWYQQALGQGPQFIFQYYREEENGRGNFPPRFSGLQFPNYSSELNVNALELDDSALYLCASSLGTGEGKTQYFGPGTRLLVL.

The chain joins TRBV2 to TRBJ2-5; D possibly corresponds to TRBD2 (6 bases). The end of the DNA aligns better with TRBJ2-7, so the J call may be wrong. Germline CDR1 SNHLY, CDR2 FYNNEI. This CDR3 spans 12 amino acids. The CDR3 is CASRAGFYEQYF. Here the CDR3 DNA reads TGTGCCAGCAGGGCGGGGTTTTACGAGCAGTACTTC.

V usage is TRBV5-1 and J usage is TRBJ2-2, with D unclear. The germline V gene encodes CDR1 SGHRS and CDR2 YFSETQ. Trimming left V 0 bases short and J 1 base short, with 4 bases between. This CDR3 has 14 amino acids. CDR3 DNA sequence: TGCGCCAGCAGCTTGGCGGGGAACACCGGGGAGCTGTTTTTT. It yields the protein CASSLAGNTGELFF.

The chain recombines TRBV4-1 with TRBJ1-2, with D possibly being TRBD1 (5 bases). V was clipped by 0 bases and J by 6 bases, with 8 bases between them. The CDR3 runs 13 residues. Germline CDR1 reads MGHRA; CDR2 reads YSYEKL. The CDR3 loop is CASSQESGDGYTF. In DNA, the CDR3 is TGCGCCAGCAGCCAAGAATCGGGGGATGGCTACACCTTC.

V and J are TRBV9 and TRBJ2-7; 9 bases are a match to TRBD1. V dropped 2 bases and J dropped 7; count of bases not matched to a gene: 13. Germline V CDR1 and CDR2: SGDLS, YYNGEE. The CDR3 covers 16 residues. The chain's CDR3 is CASSVPDGDRVGEQYF. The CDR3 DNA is TGTGCCAGCAGCGTCCCCGATGGGGACAGGGTTGGTGAGCAGTACTTC.

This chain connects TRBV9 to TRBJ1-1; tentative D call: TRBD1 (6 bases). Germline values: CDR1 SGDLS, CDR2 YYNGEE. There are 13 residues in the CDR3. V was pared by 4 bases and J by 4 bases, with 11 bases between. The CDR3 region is CASSPGVITEAFF. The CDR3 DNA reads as TGTGCCAGCAGCCCAGGGGTTATCACTGAAGCTTTCTTT.